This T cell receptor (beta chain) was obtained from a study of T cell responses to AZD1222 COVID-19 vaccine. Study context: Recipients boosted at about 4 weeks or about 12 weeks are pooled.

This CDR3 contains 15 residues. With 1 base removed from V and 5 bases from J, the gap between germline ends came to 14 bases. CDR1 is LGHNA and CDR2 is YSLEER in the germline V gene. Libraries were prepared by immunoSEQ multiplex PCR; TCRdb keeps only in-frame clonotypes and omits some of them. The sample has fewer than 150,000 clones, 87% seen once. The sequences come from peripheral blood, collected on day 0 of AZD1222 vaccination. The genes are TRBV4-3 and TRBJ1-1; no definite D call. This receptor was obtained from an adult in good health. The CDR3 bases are TGCGCCAGCAGCCAAGTGGCAGGCGGTTCAACTGAAGCTTTCTTT. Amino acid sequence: CASSQVAGGSTEAFF.